These 15 T cell receptor beta chains came from one sample sequenced in a study of blood T cell repertoires in COVID-19. TCRdb keeps only in-frame clones here, not all; method: immunoSEQ multiplex PCR. Of 150,000 to 200,000 clones listed, around four fifths are singletons. Specimen: peripheral blood. The receptors stem from a woman at least 80 years old with acute or convalescent COVID-19.

The chain joins TRBV7-9 to TRBJ2-1; tentatively, D is TRBD2 (6 bases). With 0 bases removed from V and 10 bases from J, the gap between germline ends came to 7 bases. Per germline, CDR1 SEHNR and CDR2 FQNEAQ (reference sequence). The CDR3 length is 12 residues. The CDR3 here is CASSLASGEQFF. Here the CDR3 DNA reads TGTGCCAGCAGCTTAGCTAGCGGCGAGCAGTTCTTC.

This chain uses TRBV7-2 with TRBJ2-1; 10 bases align to TRBD2. Germline values: CDR1 SGHTA, CDR2 FQGNSA. The length of the CDR3 is 17 residues. The junction had 10 bases not matched to a gene; V was cut back by 4 bases and J by 4 bases. The CDR3 region has the DNA TGTGCCAGCAGCTCAATAGCGGGAGGCCGGCCTTACAATGAGCAGTTCTTC. Protein sequence: CASSSIAGGRPYNEQFF.

The rearrangement links TRBV20-1 to TRBJ2-7, with a tentative D call TRBD1 (6 bases). CDR3 length equals 16 residues. Trimming took 3 bases from V and 1 from J, leaving 19 bases between them. The germline CDR1 and CDR2 sequences are DFQATT and SNEGSKA (reference sequence). The CDR3 spells CSASTADRFSSYEQYF. DNA of the CDR3: TGCAGTGCTAGTACGGCTGACAGGTTTAGTTCCTACGAGCAGTACTTC.

V usage is TRBV10-2 and J usage is TRBJ1-1, with TRBD1 matching 8 bases. The CDR3 totals 14 residues. The V segment lost 4 bases and the J segment 4 bases; nucleotides outside the gene matches: 5. CDR1 is WSHSY and CDR2 is SAAADI in the germline V gene. The CDR3 loop is CASSATTGGTEAFF. The CDR3 coding sequence is TGCGCCAGCAGTGCCACAACAGGGGGCACTGAAGCTTTCTTT.

The chain couples TRBV29-1 to TRBJ1-2, with 9 bases fitting TRBD1. The ends lost 4 bases at V and 7 bases at J; junction bases unmatched: 7. In germline, CDR1 is SQVTM, CDR2 ANQGSEA. This CDR3 is 13 amino acids long. The CDR3 here is CSVVYRGRAGYTF. CDR3 coding DNA: TGCAGCGTTGTATACAGGGGGCGCGCTGGCTACACCTTC.

The chain recombines TRBV6-1 with TRBJ1-6; 7 positions agree with TRBD1. V shed 4 bases, J shed 2 bases, and the junction held 14 bases outside the gene matches. CDR1 and CDR2 from the germline V gene are MNHNS and SASEGT. The CDR3 has 19 residues. CDR3 DNA: TGTGCCAGCAGTGCCCGTCGCGAGACAGGGAGCACCTATAATTCACCCCTCCACTTT. It encodes CASSARRETGSTYNSPLHF.

The CDR3 nucleotides read TGCGCCAACGAAGAACCAGGGGGTCAAGCTTATGAGCAGTTCTTC. This translates into CANEEPGGQAYEQFF. The chain is built from TRBV10-1 and TRBJ2-1; TRBD1 matches at 7 bases. V gave up 10 bases and J gave up 8 bases; unmatched junction bases: 17. The germline CDR1 and CDR2 sequences are WNHNN and SYGVQD (reference sequence). The CDR3 contains 15 residues.

The chain joins TRBV7-8 to TRBJ2-3; 9 positions agree with TRBD2. With 5 bases clipped from V and 4 bases from J, the junction kept 10 bases outside the gene matches. The CDR3 runs 16 residues. Looked up from germline, CDR1 is SGHVS and CDR2 is FQNEAQ. The CDR3 DNA reads as TGTGCCAGCAGCCTAGGGGTAGCGGGGGTCCCAGATACGCAGTATTTT. This translates into CASSLGVAGVPDTQYF. The full variable domain, rest sourced from reference TRBV7-8 and TRBJ2-3, is GAGVSQSPRYKVAKRGQDVALRCDPISGHVSLFWYQQALGQGPEFLTYFQNEAQLDKSGLPSDRFFAERPEGSVSTLKIQRTQQEDSAVYLCASSLGVAGVPDTQYFGPGTRLTVL.

The chain is built from TRBV5-5 and TRBJ1-5, with D uncertain. V was cut by 4 bases and J by 4 bases, with 12 bases left in between. Germline V gene data show CDR1 as SGHKS and CDR2 as YYEKEE (reference sequence). This CDR3 has 14 amino acids. The CDR3 protein is CASSAQRTNQPQHF. The CDR3 coding sequence is TGTGCCAGCAGCGCCCAAAGGACTAATCAGCCCCAGCATTTT.

With regard to this clone: Other DNA variants within this sample encode the same CDR3. This chain uses TRBV18 with TRBJ2-3; weak D call: TRBD1 (5 bases). V lost 1 base and J 1 base, leaving 9 bases between the germline ends. The CDR3 sequence is 15 residues long. Germline V gene lookup returns CDR1 KGHSH and CDR2 LQKENI. CDR3 loop: CASSPRQGGTDTQYF. DNA of the CDR3: TGTGCCAGCTCACCACGTCAGGGTGGCACAGATACGCAGTATTTT.

The V and J genes are TRBV6-1 and TRBJ2-1; D call uncertain. Germline values: CDR1 MNHNS, CDR2 SASEGT. Deletions cut 2 bases from V and 0 bases from J, with 5 bases between. The CDR3 has 14 amino acids. The CDR3 nucleotides read TGTGCCAGCAGTGAAATGAGCTCCTACAATGAGCAGTTCTTC. It is translated as CASSEMSSYNEQFF.

The CDR3 DNA reads TGTGCCAGCAGCAAAGGGTCCCCACAGGGGGCAGCCAAAAACATTCAGTACTTC. It yields the protein CASSKGSPQGAAKNIQYF. The chain combines TRBV21-1 with TRBJ2-4; TRBD1, as called in the table, went unchecked against the DNA. TRBV21-1 is noted as a pseudogene. The length of the CDR3 is 18 residues.

On this clone itself: This CDR3 is also generated by other DNA sequences in the sample. V usage is TRBV6-5 and J usage is TRBJ1-1; tentative D call: TRBD1 (5 bases). Deletions cut 6 bases from V and 4 bases from J, with 9 bases between. The CDR3 covers 12 residues. Germline V gene sequence: CDR1 MNHEY, CDR2 SVGAGI. The CDR3 coding sequence is TGTGCCAGCAGCCGCGGGGGCACTGAAGCTTTCTTT. Translation gives CASSRGGTEAFF.

This clone came up once. J is TRBJ2-5 and V is TRBV6-4; 14 nucleotides line up with TRBD2. Germline values: CDR1 MRHNA, CDR2 SNTAGT. This CDR3 comprises 15 residues. Trimming cost V 6 bases and J 4 bases; bases outside gene matches: 4. CDR3 residues: CASRPGLAGGETQYF. CDR3 sequence (DNA): TGTGCCAGCAGACCCGGACTAGCGGGGGGAGAGACCCAGTACTTC.

The rearrangement joins TRBV5-1 to TRBJ1-1; tentative D call: TRBD1 (5 bases). This CDR3 contains 15 residues. Germline CDR1 and CDR2: SGHRS and YFSETQ. V was trimmed by 4 bases and J by 0 bases, leaving 13 bases between them. Here the CDR3 DNA reads TGCGCCAGCAGCCCCCTCGCAGGGATGAACACTGAAGCTTTCTTT. The encoded protein is CASSPLAGMNTEAFF.